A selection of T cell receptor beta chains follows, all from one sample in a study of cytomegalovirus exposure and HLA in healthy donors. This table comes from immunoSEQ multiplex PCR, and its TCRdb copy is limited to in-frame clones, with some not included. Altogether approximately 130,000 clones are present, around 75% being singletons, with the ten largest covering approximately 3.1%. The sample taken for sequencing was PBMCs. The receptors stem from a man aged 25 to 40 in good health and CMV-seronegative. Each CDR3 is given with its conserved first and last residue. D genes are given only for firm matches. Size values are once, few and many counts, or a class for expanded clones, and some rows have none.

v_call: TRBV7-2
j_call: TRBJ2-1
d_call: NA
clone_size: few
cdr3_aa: CASSESTMTQFF
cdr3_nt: TGTGCCAGCAGCGAATCCACTATGACGCAGTTCTTC

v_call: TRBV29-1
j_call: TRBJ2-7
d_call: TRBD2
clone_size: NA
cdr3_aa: CSGGGGQHYEQYF
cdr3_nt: TGCAGCGGCGGGGGGGGACAGCACTACGAGCAGTACTTC

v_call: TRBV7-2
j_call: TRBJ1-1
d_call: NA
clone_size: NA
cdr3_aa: CASSNRNTEAFF
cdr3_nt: TGTGCCAGCAGCAACAGAAACACTGAAGCTTTCTTT

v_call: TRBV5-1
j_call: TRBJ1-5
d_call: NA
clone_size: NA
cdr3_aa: CASSPGSLGSNQPQHF
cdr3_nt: TGCGCCAGCAGCCCAGGGTCGCTGGGTAGCAATCAGCCCCAGCATTTT

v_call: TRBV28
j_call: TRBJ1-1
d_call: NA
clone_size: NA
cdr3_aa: CASSVLSGTSEAFF
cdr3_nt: TGTGCCAGCAGTGTACTCTCCGGGACAAGTGAGGCTTTCTTT

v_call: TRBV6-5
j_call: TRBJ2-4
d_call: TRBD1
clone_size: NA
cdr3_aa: CASNAGGLNIQYF
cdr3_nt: TGTGCCAGCAATGCAGGGGGCCTAAACATTCAGTACTTC

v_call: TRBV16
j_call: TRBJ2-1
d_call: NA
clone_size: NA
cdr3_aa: CASSQARERQQFF
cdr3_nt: TGTGCCAGCAGCCAAGCCAGGGAACGCCAGCAGTTCTTC

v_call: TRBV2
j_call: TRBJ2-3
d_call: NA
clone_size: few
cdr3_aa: CASSLLDTQYF
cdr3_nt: TGTGCCAGCAGCCTCTTGGATACGCAGTATTTT

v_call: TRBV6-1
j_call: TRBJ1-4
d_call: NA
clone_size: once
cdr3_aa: CASGNGERHNEKLFF
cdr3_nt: TGTGCCAGTGGAAATGGCGAAAGACATAATGAAAAACTGTTTTTT

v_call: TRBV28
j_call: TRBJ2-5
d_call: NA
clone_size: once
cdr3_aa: CAGSSPPKETQYF
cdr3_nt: TGTGCCGGTTCTAGCCCCCCGAAAGAGACCCAGTACTTC

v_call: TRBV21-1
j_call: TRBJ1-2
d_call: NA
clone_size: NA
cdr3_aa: CASSKGSGSIGCGYTF
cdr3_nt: TGTGCCAGCAGCAAGGGGTCGGGGTCGATAGGTTGTGGCTACACCTTC

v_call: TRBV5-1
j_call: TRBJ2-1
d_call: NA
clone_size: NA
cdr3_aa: CASSSLVSFGSYNEQFF
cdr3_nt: TGCGCCAGCAGCTCGCTAGTGTCCTTCGGCTCCTACAATGAGCAGTTCTTC

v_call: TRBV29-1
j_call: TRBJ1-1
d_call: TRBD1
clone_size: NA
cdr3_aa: CSVRDRERWNTEAFF
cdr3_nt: TGCAGCGTTAGGGACAGGGAACGTTGGAACACTGAAGCTTTCTTT

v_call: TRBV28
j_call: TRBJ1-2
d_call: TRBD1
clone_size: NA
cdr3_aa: CASSFRTGHRGYTF
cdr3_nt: TGTGCCAGCAGTTTCAGGACAGGCCACCGGGGCTACACCTTC

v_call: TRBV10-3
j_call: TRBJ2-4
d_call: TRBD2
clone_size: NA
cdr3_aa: CAISESPREGPDIQYF
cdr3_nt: TGTGCCATCAGTGAGTCACCCCGGGAGGGCCCGGACATTCAGTACTTC

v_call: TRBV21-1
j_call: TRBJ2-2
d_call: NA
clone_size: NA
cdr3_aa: CASSNGQTRDTGELFF
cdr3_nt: TGTGCCAGCAGCAACGGACAAACCCGGGACACCGGGGAGCTGTTTTTT

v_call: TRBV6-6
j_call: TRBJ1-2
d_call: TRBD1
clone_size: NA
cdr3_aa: CASRPGTAVYQYGYTF
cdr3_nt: TGTGCCAGCAGACCCGGGACAGCAGTATACCAATATGGCTACACCTTC

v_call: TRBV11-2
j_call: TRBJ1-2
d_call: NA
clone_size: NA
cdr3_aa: CASSLRTGQDGYTF
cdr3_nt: TGTGCCAGCAGCCTCCGCACGGGACAAGATGGCTACACCTTC

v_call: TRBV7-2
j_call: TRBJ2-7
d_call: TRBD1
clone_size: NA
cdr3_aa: CASSFRQGAGEQYF
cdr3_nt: TGTGCCAGCAGCTTCCGACAGGGGGCGGGCGAGCAGTACTTC

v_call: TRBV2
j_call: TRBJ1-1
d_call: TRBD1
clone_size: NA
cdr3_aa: CASGRTGINTEAFF
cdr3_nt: TGTGCCAGCGGGCGGACAGGGATAAACACTGAAGCTTTCTTT

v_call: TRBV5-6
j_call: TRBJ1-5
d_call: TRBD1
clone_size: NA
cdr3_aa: CASSFGTGGQPQHF
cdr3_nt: TGTGCCAGCAGCTTTGGGACAGGGGGTCAGCCCCAGCATTTT

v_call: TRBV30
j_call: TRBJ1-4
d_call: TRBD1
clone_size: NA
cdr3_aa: CAWNRGTNEKLFF
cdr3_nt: TGTGCCTGGAACAGGGGAACTAATGAAAAACTGTTTTTT

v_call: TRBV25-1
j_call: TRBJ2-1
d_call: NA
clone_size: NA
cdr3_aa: CASSEAPLDEQFF
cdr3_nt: TGTGCCAGCAGTGAGGCTCCATTGGATGAGCAGTTCTTC

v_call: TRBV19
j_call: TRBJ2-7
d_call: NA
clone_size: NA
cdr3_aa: CASSRGAAYEQYF
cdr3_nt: TGTGCCAGTAGTCGGGGGGCAGCCTACGAGCAGTACTTC

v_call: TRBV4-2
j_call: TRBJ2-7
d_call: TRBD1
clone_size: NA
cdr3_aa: CASSHGQGRYEQYF
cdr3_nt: TGTGCCAGCAGCCATGGACAGGGGAGGTACGAGCAGTACTTC

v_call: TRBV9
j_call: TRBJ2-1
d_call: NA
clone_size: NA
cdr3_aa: CASSAPPGASEQFF
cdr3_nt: TGTGCCAGCAGCGCCCCCCCGGGAGCGTCTGAGCAGTTCTTC

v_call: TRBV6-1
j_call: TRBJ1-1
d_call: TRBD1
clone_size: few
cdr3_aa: CASTDLGTGIRAFF
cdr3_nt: TGTGCCAGCACTGACTTGGGGACAGGGATTCGGGCTTTCTTT

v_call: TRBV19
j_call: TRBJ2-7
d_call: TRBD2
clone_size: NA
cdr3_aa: CATSSGATSYEQYF
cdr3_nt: TGTGCCACCTCTAGCGGGGCTACCTCCTACGAGCAGTACTTC

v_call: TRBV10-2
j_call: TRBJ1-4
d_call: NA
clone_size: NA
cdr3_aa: CASSDPKGVNEKLFF
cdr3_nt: TGCGCCAGCAGTGACCCGAAGGGGGTCAATGAAAAACTGTTTTTT

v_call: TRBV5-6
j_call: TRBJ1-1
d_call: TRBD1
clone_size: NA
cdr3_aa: CASSPRARGRRSDTEAFF
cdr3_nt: TGTGCCAGCAGTCCAAGGGCCAGGGGGCGAAGGTCGGACACTGAAGCTTTCTTT

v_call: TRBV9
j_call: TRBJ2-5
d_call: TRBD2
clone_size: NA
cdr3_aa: CASSVGSAGGFRETQYF
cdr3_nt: TGTGCCAGCAGCGTAGGGTCAGCGGGGGGCTTTCGGGAGACCCAGTACTTC

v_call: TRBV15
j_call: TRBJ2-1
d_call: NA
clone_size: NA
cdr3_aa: CATSRDGVSSLYNEQFF
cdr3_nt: TGTGCCACCAGCAGAGACGGGGTCTCATCGCTATACAATGAGCAGTTCTTC

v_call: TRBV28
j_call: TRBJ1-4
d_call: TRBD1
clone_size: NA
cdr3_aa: CASSHYDRTGVEKLFF
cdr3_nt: TGTGCCAGCAGCCACTATGACAGGACAGGGGTTGAAAAACTGTTTTTT

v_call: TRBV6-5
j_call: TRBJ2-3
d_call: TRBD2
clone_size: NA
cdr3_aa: CASKRGSGTDTQYF
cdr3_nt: TGTGCCAGCAAGAGGGGTAGCGGGACAGATACGCAGTATTTT

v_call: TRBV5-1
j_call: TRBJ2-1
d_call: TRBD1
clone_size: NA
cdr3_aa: CASSYSGTGGMEQFF
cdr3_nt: TGCGCCAGCAGCTACTCAGGGACAGGGGGCATGGAGCAGTTCTTC

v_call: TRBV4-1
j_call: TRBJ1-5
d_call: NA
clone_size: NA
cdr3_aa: CASSQDWAGNQPQHF
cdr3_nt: TGCGCCAGCAGCCAAGATTGGGCAGGAAATCAGCCCCAGCATTTT

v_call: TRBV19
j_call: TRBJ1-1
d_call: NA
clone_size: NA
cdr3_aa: CASSILGALNTEAFF
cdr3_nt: TGTGCCAGTAGTATCTTGGGGGCGCTTAACACTGAAGCTTTCTTT

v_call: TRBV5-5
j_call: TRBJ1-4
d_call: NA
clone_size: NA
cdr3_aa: CASSLYSGPNEKLFF
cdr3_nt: TGTGCCAGCAGCTTGTACTCAGGGCCTAATGAAAAACTGTTTTTT

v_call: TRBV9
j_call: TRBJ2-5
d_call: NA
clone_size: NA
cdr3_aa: CASSVTSGGGETQYF
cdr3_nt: TGTGCCAGCAGCGTAACTAGTGGAGGTGGTGAGACCCAGTACTTC